A single sample gave rise to the 8 T cell receptor beta chains below, sequenced in a study of cytomegalovirus exposure and HLA in healthy donors. This table comes from immunoSEQ multiplex PCR, and its TCRdb copy is limited to in-frame clones, with some not included. The repertoire consists of around 300,000 clones, with about 85% occurring once and the leading ten covering approximately 1.2%. The sequenced sample was PBMCs. All receptors derive from a woman in her twenties or thirties in good health and CMV-seropositive.

This sequence joins TRBV9 and TRBJ1-6; 8 bases match TRBD1. The CDR3 length is 18 residues. V dropped 4 bases and J dropped 0; count of bases not matched to a gene: 9. Looked up from germline, CDR1 is SGDLS and CDR2 is YYNGEE. The CDR3 sequence is CASSPTGVSSSYNSPLHF. CDR3 DNA: TGTGCCAGCAGCCCGACAGGGGTATCATCCTCCTATAATTCACCCCTCCACTTT.

The rearrangement links TRBV7-8 to TRBJ1-2, with D perhaps matching TRBD1 (6 bases). There are 16 residues in the CDR3. Trimming removed 5 bases at V and 2 bases at J, with 18 bases between. Germline CDR1 reads SGHVS; CDR2 reads FQNEAQ. The CDR3 region is CASSPRTAGANYGYTF. CDR3 coding DNA: TGTGCCAGCAGCCCCCGAACCGCAGGGGCAAACTATGGCTACACCTTC.

The genes are TRBV7-9 and TRBJ2-1; D gene uncertain. This CDR3 spans 15 amino acids. V was shortened by 5 bases and J by 0 bases, with 11 bases between the two germline ends. Germline V gene data show CDR1 as SEHNR and CDR2 as FQNEAQ (reference sequence). CDR3 coding DNA: TGTGCCAGCAGCGCGACCTCGAGCTCCTACAATGAGCAGTTCTTC. Translated, it gives CASSATSSSYNEQFF.

The chain joins TRBV27 to TRBJ2-7, with TRBD1 identical over 10 bases. In germline, CDR1 is MNHEY, CDR2 SMNVEV (reference sequence). The CDR3 spans 16 residues. The V gene end was trimmed by 7 bases and the J gene end by 6 bases; junction bases not matched to a gene: 15. DNA of the CDR3: TGTGCCAGCACAAACTTCCGGGACAGGGGCCCCTCCGAGCAGTACTTC. Protein sequence: CASTNFRDRGPSEQYF.

The J gene is TRBJ1-4, the V gene TRBV28; 9 bases line up with TRBD1. The CDR3 covers 17 residues. The V segment lost 3 bases and the J segment 1 base; nucleotides outside the gene matches: 6. Germline values: CDR1 MDHEN, CDR2 SYDVKM. The CDR3 protein is CASSFVNRGLTNEKLFF. CDR3 coding DNA: TGTGCCAGCAGTTTTGTGAACAGGGGGCTAACTAATGAAAAACTGTTTTTT.

This rearrangement joins TRBV2 to TRBJ2-2; 7 nucleotides agree with TRBD1. The CDR3 runs 16 residues. Germline CDR1 SNHLY, CDR2 FYNNEI. V gave up 1 base and J gave up 5 bases; unmatched junction bases: 7. The CDR3 DNA is TGTGCCAGCAGTGAAGACGGGACAGTTATTACCGGGGAGCTGTTTTTT. It yields the protein CASSEDGTVITGELFF.

This chain uses TRBV9 with TRBJ2-3, with 7 bases identical to TRBD1. J was trimmed by 2 bases and V by 3 bases; bases with no gene match: 9. CDR3 length: 16 amino acids. Germline CDR1 and CDR2: SGDLS and YYNGEE. For the CDR3, the DNA is TGTGCCAGCAGCGGACCGGGACAGCCCTCCACAGATACGCAGTATTTT. Its protein product is CASSGPGQPSTDTQYF.

The rearrangement links TRBV5-4 to TRBJ2-7; 8 bases map to TRBD1. The germline V gene has CDR1 SGHNT and CDR2 YYREEE (reference sequence). The CDR3 runs 12 residues. Losses at the gene ends were 3 bases for V and 6 bases for J; bases not matched to a gene: 2. Written as DNA, the CDR3 is TGTGCCAGCAGCTCGGACAGGGTCGAGCAGTACTTC. Translation gives CASSSDRVEQYF.